The 2 T cell receptor beta chains presented below share a single source sample, sequenced in a study of tumor and adjacent non-tumor tissue in lung cancer. Three rounds of nested PCR, following a modified ARM-PCR protocol, produced the TCRbeta library. TCRdb re-called the multiplex PCR reads through MiXCR, storing one row per CDR3 protein. The sample shows 60,000 to 85,000 distinct CDR3 sequences, around 82% of them seen only once. The template was RNA from unsorted bulk tissue. More than 3 cm separated this lung sample from the edge of the tumor. Sequences were obtained from distant non-tumor lung tissue. The receptors originated from a man aged 60 to 75 with non-small cell lung cancer.

Turning to this clonotype: At one boundary the junction diverges from the germline segment, which might be a read error. The chain recombines TRBV29-1 with TRBJ2-7, with D perhaps matching TRBD1 (8 bases). Germline CDR1 SQVTM, CDR2 ANQGSEA. The CDR3 covers 15 residues. CDR3 bases: TGCAGCGCAACAAGGGGGGGACAGGTTTCCCACGAGGAGTATTTC. Its translation: CSATRGGQVSHEEYF.

This chain links TRBV20-1 with TRBJ2-6; unclear D gene. The CDR3 loop spans 14 amino acids. In germline, CDR1 is DFQATT, CDR2 SNEGSKA (reference sequence). V gave up 8 bases and J gave up 0 bases, with 11 bases separating them. CDR3 amino acids: CSTVWDSGANVLTF. The CDR3 DNA reads as TGCAGTACGGTGTGGGACTCTGGGGCCAACGTCCTGACTTTC.